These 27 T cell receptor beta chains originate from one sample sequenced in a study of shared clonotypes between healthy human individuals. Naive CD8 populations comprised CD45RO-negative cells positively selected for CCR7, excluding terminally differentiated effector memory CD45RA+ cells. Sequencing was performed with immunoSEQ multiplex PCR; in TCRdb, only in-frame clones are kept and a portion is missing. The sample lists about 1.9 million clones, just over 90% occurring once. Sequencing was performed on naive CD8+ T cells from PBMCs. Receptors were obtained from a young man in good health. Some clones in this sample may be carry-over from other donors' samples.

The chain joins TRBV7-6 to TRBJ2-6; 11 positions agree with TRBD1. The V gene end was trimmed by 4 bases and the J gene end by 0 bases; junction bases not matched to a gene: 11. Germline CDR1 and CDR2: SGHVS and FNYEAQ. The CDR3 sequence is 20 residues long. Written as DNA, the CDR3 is TGTGCCAGCAGCTCAGGGACAGGGGGATACTATCTCTCTGGGGCCAACGTCCTGACTTTC. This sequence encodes CASSSGTGGYYLSGANVLTF.

The CDR3 DNA sequence: TGTGCCAGCAGCTTGGCCCAGGGACTCCGGGGCTACACCTTC. Amino acid sequence: CASSLAQGLRGYTF. This chain uses TRBV5-4 with TRBJ1-2; TRBD1 is a possible D gene (5 bases). Trimming cost V 0 bases and J 8 bases, with 14 bases left between them. The germline gives CDR1 SGHNT, CDR2 YYREEE (reference sequence). This CDR3 comprises 14 residues.

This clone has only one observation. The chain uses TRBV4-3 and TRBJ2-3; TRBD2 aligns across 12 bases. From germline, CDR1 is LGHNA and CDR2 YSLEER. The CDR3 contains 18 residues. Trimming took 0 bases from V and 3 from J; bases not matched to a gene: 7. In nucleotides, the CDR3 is TGCGCCAGCAGCCAAGAATGGCTAGCGGGAGGGGGGACAGATACGCAGTATTTT. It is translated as CASSQEWLAGGGTDTQYF.

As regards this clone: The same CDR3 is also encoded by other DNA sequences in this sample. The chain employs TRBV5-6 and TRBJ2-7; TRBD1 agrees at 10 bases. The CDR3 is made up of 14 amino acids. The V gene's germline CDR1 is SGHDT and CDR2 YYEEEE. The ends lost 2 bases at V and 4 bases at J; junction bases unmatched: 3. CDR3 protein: CASSFGTGAYEQYF. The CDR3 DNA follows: TGTGCCAGCAGCTTTGGGACAGGGGCATACGAGCAGTACTTC. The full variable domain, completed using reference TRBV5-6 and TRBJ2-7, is DAGVTQSPTHLIKTRGQQVTLRCSPKSGHDTVSWYQQALGQGPQFIFQYYEEEERQRGNFPDRFSGHQFPNYSSELNVNALLLGDSALYLCASSFGTGAYEQYFGPGTRLTVT.

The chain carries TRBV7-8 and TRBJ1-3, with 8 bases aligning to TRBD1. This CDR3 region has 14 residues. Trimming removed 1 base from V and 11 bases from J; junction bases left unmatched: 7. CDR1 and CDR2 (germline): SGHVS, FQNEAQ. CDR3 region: CASSLERQGLAIYF. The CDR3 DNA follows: TGTGCCAGCAGCTTAGAAAGACAGGGGTTGGCCATATATTTT.

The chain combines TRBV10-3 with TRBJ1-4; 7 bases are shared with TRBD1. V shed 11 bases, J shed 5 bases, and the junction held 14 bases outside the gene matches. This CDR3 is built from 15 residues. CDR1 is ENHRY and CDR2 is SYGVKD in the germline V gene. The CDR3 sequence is CAHAAGQEPNEKLFF. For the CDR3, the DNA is TGTGCCCACGCCGCCGGACAGGAGCCAAATGAAAAACTGTTTTTT.

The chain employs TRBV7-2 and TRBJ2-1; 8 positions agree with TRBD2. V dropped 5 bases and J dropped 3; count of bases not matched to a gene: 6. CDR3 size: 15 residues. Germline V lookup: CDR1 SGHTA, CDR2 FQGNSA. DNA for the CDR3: TGTGCCAGCAGCCGATCCGGGGGGGACTACAATGAGCAGTTCTTC. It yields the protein CASSRSGGDYNEQFF.

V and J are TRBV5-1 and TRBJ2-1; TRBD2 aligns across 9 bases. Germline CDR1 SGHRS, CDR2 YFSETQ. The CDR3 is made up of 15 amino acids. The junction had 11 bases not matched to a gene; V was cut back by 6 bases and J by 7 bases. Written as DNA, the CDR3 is TGCGCCAGCACGGTTGCGGGAGGGTTAGGAAATGAGCAGTTCTTC. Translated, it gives CASTVAGGLGNEQFF.

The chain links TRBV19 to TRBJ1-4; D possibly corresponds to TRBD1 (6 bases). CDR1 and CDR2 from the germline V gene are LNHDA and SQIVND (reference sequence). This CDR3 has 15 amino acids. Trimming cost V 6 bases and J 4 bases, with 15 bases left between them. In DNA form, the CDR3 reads TGTGCCAGTAGAAACAGGGACGGCAATAATGAAAAACTGTTTTTT. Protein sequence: CASRNRDGNNEKLFF.

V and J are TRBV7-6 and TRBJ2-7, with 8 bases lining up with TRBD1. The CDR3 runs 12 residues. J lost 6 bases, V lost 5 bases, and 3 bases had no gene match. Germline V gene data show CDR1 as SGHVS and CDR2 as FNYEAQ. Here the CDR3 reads CASSPTGAEQYF. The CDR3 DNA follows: TGTGCCAGCAGCCCGACAGGGGCCGAGCAGTACTTC.

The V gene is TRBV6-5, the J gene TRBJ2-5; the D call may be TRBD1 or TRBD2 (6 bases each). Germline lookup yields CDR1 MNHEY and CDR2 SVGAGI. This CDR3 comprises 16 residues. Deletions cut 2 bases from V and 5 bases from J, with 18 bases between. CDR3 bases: TGTGCCAGCAGTTACGGAGGGCAGGGGATCGGGGAGACCCAGTACTTC. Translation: CASSYGGQGIGETQYF.

The CDR3 is CASSSPGTSGISYEQYF. CDR3 nucleotides: TGTGCCAGCAGTTCCCCCGGGACTAGCGGGATCTCCTACGAGCAGTACTTC. The chain couples TRBV28 to TRBJ2-7; TRBD2 matches 13 bases. V lost 4 bases and J lost 0; bases outside the gene matches: 6. The CDR3 sequence is 17 residues long. CDR1 and CDR2 from the germline V gene are MDHEN and SYDVKM.

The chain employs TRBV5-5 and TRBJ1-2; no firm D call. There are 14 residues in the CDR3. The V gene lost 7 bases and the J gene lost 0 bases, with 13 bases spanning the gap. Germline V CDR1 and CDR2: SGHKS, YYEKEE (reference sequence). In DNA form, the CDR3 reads TGTGCCAGCGGGCTTGCAGGATCTAACTATGGCTACACCTTC. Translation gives CASGLAGSNYGYTF. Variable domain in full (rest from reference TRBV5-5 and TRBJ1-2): DAGVTQSPTHLIKTRGQQVTLRCSPISGHKSVSWYQQVLGQGPQFIFQYYEKEERGRGNFPDRFSARQFPNYSSELNVNALLLGDSALYLCASGLAGSNYGYTFGSGTRLTVV.

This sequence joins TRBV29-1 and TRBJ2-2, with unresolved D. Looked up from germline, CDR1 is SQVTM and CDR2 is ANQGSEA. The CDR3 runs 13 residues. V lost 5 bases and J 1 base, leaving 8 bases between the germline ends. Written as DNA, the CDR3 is TGCAGCGTTCGTCCAGGGAACACCGGGGAGCTGTTTTTT. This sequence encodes CSVRPGNTGELFF.

The DNA of the CDR3 is TGTGCCAGCAGGGAGGACGGAACAGGGATTTCACCCCTCCACTTT. It codes for CASREDGTGISPLHF. The chain employs TRBV6-4 and TRBJ1-6, with a weak D call TRBD1 (6 bases). The V end was cut by 6 bases, the J end by 9 bases, with 18 bases between. CDR1 is MRHNA, CDR2 SNTAGT, per germline. This CDR3 is built from 15 residues.

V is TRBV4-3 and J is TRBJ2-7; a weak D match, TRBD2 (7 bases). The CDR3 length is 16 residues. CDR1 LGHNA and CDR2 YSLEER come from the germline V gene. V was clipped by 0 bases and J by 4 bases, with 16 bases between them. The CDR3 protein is CASSQDRGGAGYEQYF. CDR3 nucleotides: TGCGCCAGCAGCCAAGATCGCGGGGGCGCCGGGTACGAGCAGTACTTC.

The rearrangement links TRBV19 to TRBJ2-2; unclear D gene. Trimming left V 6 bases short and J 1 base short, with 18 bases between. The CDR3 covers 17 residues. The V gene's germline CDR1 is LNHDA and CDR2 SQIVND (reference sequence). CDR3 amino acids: CASSPPYGLKNTGELFF. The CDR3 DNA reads TGTGCCAGTAGCCCCCCGTATGGGCTCAAGAACACCGGGGAGCTGTTTTTT. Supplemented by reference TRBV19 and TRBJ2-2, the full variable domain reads DGGITQSPKYLFRKEGQNVTLSCEQNLNHDAMYWYRQDPGQGLRLIYYSQIVNDFQKGDIAEGYSVSREKKESFPLTVTSAQKNPTAFYLCASSPPYGLKNTGELFFGEGSRLTVL.

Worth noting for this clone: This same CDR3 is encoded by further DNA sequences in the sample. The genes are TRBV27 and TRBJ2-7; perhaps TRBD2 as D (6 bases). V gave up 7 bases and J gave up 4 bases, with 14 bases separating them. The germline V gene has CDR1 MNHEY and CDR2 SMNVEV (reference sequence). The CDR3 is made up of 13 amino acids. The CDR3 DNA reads TGTGCCAGCACGGGCGGGATCCCTTACGAGCAGTACTTC. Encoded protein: CASTGGIPYEQYF.

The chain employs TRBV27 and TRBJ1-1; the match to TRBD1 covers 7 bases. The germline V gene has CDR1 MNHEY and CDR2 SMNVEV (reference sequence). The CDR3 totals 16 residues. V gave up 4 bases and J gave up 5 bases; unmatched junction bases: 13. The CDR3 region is CASSSLTPTGRTEAFF. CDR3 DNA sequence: TGTGCCAGCAGTTCCCTAACCCCGACAGGGAGAACTGAAGCTTTCTTT.

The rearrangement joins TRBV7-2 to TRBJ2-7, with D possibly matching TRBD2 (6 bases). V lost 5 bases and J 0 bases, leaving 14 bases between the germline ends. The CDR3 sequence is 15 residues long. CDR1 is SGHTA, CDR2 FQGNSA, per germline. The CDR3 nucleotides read TGTGCCAGCAGCGAGGGCGGGGCGAGCTCCTACGAGCAGTACTTC. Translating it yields CASSEGGASSYEQYF. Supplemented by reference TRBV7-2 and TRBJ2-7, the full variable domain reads GAGVSQSPSNKVTEKGKDVELRCDPISGHTALYWYRQSLGQGLEFLIYFQGNSAPDKSGLPSDRFSAERTGGSVSTLTIQRTQQEDSAVYLCASSEGGASSYEQYFGPGTRLTVT.

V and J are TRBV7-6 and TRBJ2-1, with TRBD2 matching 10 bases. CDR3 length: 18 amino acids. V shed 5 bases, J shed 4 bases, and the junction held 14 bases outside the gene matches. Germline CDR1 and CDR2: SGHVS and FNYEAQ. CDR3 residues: CASSVLAGATSGYNEQFF. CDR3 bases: TGTGCCAGCAGCGTCCTAGCGGGAGCGACCTCCGGATACAATGAGCAGTTCTTC.

The DNA for the CDR3 is TGTGCCAGCAGTGAGCGACAGGAAAACTACGAGCAGTACTTC. It translates to CASSERQENYEQYF. The V call is TRBV27, the J call TRBJ2-7, with D perhaps TRBD1 (6 bases). Between the trimmed V and J ends, which lost 5 bases and 3 bases, there was a span of 14 bases. Germline assignment: CDR1 MNHEY and CDR2 SMNVEV (reference sequence). The CDR3 is 14 amino acids.

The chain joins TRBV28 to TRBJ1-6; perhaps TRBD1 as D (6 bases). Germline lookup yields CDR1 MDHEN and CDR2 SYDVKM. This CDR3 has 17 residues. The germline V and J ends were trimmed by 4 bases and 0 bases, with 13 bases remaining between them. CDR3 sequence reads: CASSSGQGSSYNSPLHF. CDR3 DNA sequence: TGTGCCAGCAGTTCCGGCCAGGGGAGCTCCTATAATTCACCCCTCCACTTT.

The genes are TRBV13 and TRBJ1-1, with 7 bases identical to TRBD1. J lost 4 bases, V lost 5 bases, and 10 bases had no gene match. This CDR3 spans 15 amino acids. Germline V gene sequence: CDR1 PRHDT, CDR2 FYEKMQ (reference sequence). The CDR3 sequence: CASSPWEAGGTEAFF. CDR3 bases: TGTGCCAGCAGCCCCTGGGAGGCAGGGGGCACTGAAGCTTTCTTT.

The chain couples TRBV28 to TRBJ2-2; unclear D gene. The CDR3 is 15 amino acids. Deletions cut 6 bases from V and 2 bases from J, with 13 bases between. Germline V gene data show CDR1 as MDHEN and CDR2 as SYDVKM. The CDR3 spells CASSPRITNTGELFF. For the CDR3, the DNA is TGTGCCAGCAGCCCCCGGATCACTAACACCGGGGAGCTGTTTTTT.

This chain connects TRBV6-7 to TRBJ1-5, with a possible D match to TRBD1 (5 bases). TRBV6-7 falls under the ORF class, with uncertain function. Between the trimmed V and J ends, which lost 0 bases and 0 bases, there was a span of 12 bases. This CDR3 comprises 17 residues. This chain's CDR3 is CASSYSSGIHSNQPQHF. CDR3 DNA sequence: TGTGCCAGCAGTTACTCGTCAGGGATCCATAGCAATCAGCCCCAGCATTTT.

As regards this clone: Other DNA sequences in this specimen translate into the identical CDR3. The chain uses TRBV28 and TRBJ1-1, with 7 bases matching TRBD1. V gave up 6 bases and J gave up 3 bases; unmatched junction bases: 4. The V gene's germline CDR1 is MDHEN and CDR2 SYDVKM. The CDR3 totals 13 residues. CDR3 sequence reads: CASSLQGDTEAFF. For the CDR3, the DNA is TGTGCCAGCAGCCTCCAGGGGGACACTGAAGCTTTCTTT. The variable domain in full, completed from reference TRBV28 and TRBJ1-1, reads DVKVTQSSRYLVKRTGEKVFLECVQDMDHENMFWYRQDPGLGLRLIYFSYDVKMKEKGDIPEGYSVSREKKERFSLILESASTNQTSMYLCASSLQGDTEAFFGQGTRLTVV.